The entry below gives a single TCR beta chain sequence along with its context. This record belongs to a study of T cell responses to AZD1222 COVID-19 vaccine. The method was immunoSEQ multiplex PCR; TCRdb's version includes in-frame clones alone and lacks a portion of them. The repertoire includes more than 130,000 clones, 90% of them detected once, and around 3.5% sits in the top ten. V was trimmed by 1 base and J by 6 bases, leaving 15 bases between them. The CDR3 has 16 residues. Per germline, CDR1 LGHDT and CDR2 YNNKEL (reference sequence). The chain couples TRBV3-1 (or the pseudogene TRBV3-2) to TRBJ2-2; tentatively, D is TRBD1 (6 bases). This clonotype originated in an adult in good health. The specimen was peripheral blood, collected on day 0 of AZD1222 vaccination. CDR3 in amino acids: CASSQVLRGSAGELFF. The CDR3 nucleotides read TGTGCCAGCAGCCAAGTCCTCAGGGGAAGCGCCGGGGAGCTGTTTTTT.